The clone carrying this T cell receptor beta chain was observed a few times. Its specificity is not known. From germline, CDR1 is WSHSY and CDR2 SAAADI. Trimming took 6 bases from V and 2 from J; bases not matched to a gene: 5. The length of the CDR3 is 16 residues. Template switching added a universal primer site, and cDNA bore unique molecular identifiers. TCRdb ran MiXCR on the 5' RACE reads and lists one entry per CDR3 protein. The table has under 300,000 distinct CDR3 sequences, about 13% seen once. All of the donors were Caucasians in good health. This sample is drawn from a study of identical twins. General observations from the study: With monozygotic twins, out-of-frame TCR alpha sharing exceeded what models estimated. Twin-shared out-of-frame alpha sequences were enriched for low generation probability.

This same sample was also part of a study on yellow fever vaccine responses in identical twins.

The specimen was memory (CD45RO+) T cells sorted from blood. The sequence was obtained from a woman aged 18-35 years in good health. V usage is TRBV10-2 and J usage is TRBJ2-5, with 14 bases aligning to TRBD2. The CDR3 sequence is CASRGLAGVLQETQYF. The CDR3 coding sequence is TGCGCCAGCAGGGGACTAGCGGGGGTCCTACAAGAGACCCAGTACTTC.